This TCR beta chain comes out of a study of TIL therapy for anti-PD-1-resistant metastatic lung cancer. Stated time point: pre-treatment sample, taken before nivolumab and TIL therapy. This was the immunoSEQ v3 assay. Using immunoSEQ multiplex PCR, the repertoire was profiled, and TCRdb retains in-frame clones only, with some absent. Here the sample spans around 20,000 clones, around 76% being singletons. Germline CDR1 and CDR2: MNHEY and SVGAGI. V was pared by 7 bases and J by 4 bases, with 8 bases of the junction left unmatched. The CDR3 loop spans 14 amino acids. The material was blood, obtained at baseline. The J gene is TRBJ2-7, the V gene TRBV6-5; 9 bases line up with TRBD2. This receptor was identified in a person between 25 and 79 years old with non-small cell lung cancer. The DNA of the CDR3 is TGTGCCAGCAAGAGGGGCGGGAGGGTATACGAGCAGTACTTC. Amino acid sequence: CASKRGGRVYEQYF.